One sample yielded the 20 T cell receptor beta chains listed below, sequenced in a study of T cell responses to AZD1222 COVID-19 vaccine. The protocol was immunoSEQ multiplex PCR, while the TCRdb copy is restricted to in-frame clones and leaves out a portion. The sample has 84,000 or so clones, around 90% seen once. The sample in question was peripheral blood, obtained on day 0 of AZD1222 vaccination. Receptors were obtained from an adult in good health.

This rearrangement joins TRBV29-1 to TRBJ1-5; 8 bases are shared with TRBD1. The J segment lost 5 bases and the V segment lost 5 bases, leaving 5 bases of the junction unmatched. Germline-derived CDR1 and CDR2 are SQVTM and ANQGSEA. The CDR3 loop spans 13 amino acids. In DNA, the CDR3 is TGCAGCGTTAAACAGGGGGGAGATCAGCCCCAGCATTTT. It is translated as CSVKQGGDQPQHF.

The chain joins TRBV6-1 to TRBJ2-6, with TRBD1 identical over 7 bases. The CDR3 extends over 16 amino acids. With 2 bases clipped from V and 0 bases from J, the junction kept 1 base outside the gene matches. The V gene's germline CDR1 is MNHNS and CDR2 SASEGT. The chain's CDR3 is CASSEQGVSGANVLTF. CDR3 DNA: TGTGCCAGCAGTGAACAGGGGGTCTCTGGGGCCAACGTCCTGACTTTC.

The table lists this clone with a few counts. V usage is TRBV11-2 and J usage is TRBJ2-3; 7 bases are a match to TRBD2. The CDR3 is made up of 14 amino acids. The trim removed 4 bases at V and 1 base at J, leaving 2 bases unmatched. Germline-derived CDR1 and CDR2 are SGHAT and FQNNGV. CDR3 in amino acids: CASSWGGGTDTQYF. The CDR3 DNA sequence: TGTGCCAGCAGCTGGGGGGGAGGCACAGATACGCAGTATTTT.

The chain uses TRBV2 and TRBJ1-1, with TRBD1 matching over 9 bases. V gave up 5 bases and J gave up 5 bases; unmatched junction bases: 9. Germline CDR1 and CDR2: SNHLY and FYNNEI. The CDR3 is 15 amino acids. CDR3 region: CASSQPGQGGTEAFF. The DNA of the CDR3 is TGTGCCAGCAGTCAGCCGGGACAGGGAGGTACTGAAGCTTTCTTT.

The chain joins TRBV6-5 to TRBJ2-1; 10 bases map to TRBD2. Trimming at V came to 0 bases and at J to 6 bases, leaving 5 bases not matched to a gene. The CDR3 has 16 amino acids. Per germline, CDR1 MNHEY and CDR2 SVGAGI. Written as DNA, the CDR3 is TGTGCCAGCAGTTACTCATCTAGCGGGAGAGGCAATGAGCAGTTCTTC. Translated: CASSYSSSGRGNEQFF.

The V and J genes are TRBV15 and TRBJ1-5, with 8 positions matching TRBD1. V lost 4 bases, J lost 6 bases, and 8 bases stayed unmatched. The CDR3 covers 15 residues. Looked up from germline, CDR1 is LNHNV and CDR2 is YYDKDF (reference sequence). CDR3 nucleotides: TGTGCCACCAGCACCCGGACAGGGTCCTTTCAGCCCCAGCATTTT. This sequence encodes CATSTRTGSFQPQHF.

The J gene is TRBJ2-2, the V gene TRBV11-3, with 8 bases aligning to TRBD1. There are 16 residues in the CDR3. Germline V gives CDR1 SGHNT, CDR2 YENEEA. Trimming at V came to 5 bases and at J to 2 bases, leaving 7 bases not matched to a gene. CDR3 bases: TGTGCCAGCAGCGTAGCCGGGACAGGAAACACCGGGGAGCTGTTTTTT. Encoded protein: CASSVAGTGNTGELFF.

V and J are TRBV7-2 and TRBJ2-3; D gene ambiguous. The CDR3 covers 15 residues. Trimming took 0 bases from V and 5 from J, leaving 12 bases between them. CDR1 and CDR2 (germline): SGHTA, FQGNSA. For the CDR3, the DNA is TGTGCCAGCAGCTTAGCAGAGACAAGAAGAGATACGCAGTATTTT. It is translated as CASSLAETRRDTQYF.

The CDR3 here is CASSVSRGGTEAFF. CDR3 coding DNA: TGTGCCAGCAGCGTATCCAGAGGGGGCACTGAAGCTTTCTTT. This chain connects TRBV9 to TRBJ1-1; perhaps TRBD1 as D (6 bases). The V end lost 1 base, the J end lost 4 bases, and 11 bases lay between the germline ends. The CDR3 spans 14 residues. Germline CDR1 is SGDLS and CDR2 is YYNGEE.

The chain combines TRBV6-5 with TRBJ1-1, with D possibly matching TRBD1 (5 bases). The V gene's germline CDR1 is MNHEY and CDR2 SVGAGI. V gave up 7 bases and J gave up 8 bases, with 17 bases separating them. The CDR3 loop spans 13 amino acids. For the CDR3, the DNA is TGTGCCAGCACCTTACAGAACGACAGAGAAGCTTTCTTT. Translated: CASTLQNDREAFF.

Only one count was recorded for this clone. This sequence joins TRBV5-4 and TRBJ1-6; 7 bases are a match to TRBD1. CDR1 is SGHNT, CDR2 YYREEE, per germline (reference sequence). There are 13 residues in the CDR3. V gave up 4 bases and J gave up 14 bases; unmatched junction bases: 9. The CDR3 here is CASSTMGGTALHF. CDR3 DNA sequence: TGTGCCAGCAGCACGATGGGCGGGACAGCCCTCCACTTT.

The J gene is TRBJ1-1, the V gene TRBV11-2; D not resolved. Germline CDR1 and CDR2: SGHAT and FQNNGV. The germline V and J ends were trimmed by 5 bases and 1 base, with 14 bases remaining between them. This CDR3 has 15 amino acids. CDR3 nucleotides: TGTGCCAGCAGCCCTAGGGCGGGCCCGAACACTGAAGCTTTCTTT. Protein sequence: CASSPRAGPNTEAFF.

A single count supports this clone. The rearrangement links TRBV15 to TRBJ2-7, with TRBD1 as a possible D gene (6 bases). V was shortened by 5 bases and J by 0 bases, with 17 bases between the two germline ends. The CDR3 covers 16 residues. Germline CDR1 LNHNV, CDR2 YYDKDF (reference sequence). The CDR3 sequence: CATSPSDRTFSYEQYF. The CDR3, as DNA: TGTGCCACCAGCCCCTCGGACAGAACGTTCTCCTACGAGCAGTACTTC.

The chain has TRBV6-5 and TRBJ2-2; 11 bases align to TRBD2. Germline CDR1 reads MNHEY; CDR2 reads SVGAGI. This CDR3 spans 15 amino acids. V lost 8 bases to trimming and J lost 4 bases; unmatched junction nucleotides: 6. The DNA of the CDR3 is TGTGCCAGCGGGGGGCTAGCGGGAGGCACCGGGGAGCTGTTTTTT. This sequence encodes CASGGLAGGTGELFF.

This chain uses TRBV6-5 with TRBJ1-2; TRBD1 agrees at 7 bases. V gave up 6 bases and J gave up 4 bases; unmatched junction bases: 5. Germline V gene sequence: CDR1 MNHEY, CDR2 SVGAGI. This CDR3 spans 13 amino acids. For the CDR3, the DNA is TGTGCCAGCAGGGGGACAGACTTCTATGGCTACACCTTC. Translation gives CASRGTDFYGYTF.

This chain uses TRBV4-1 with TRBJ2-7; 7 bases map to TRBD2. After removal of 0 bases from V and 3 bases from J, the junction contained 5 bases not matched to a gene. Germline values: CDR1 MGHRA, CDR2 YSYEKL. The CDR3 covers 15 residues. The CDR3 loop reads CASSQDGSGYYEQYF. CDR3 in DNA: TGCGCCAGCAGCCAAGATGGTAGCGGGTACTACGAGCAGTACTTC.

This chain joins TRBV5-1 and TRBJ1-4; D unclear. The germline V gene has CDR1 SGHRS and CDR2 YFSETQ. The CDR3 has 13 amino acids. Deletions cut 0 bases from V and 7 bases from J, with 7 bases between. The CDR3 DNA reads as TGCGCCAGCAGCTTGGAGGGTTCTGAAAAACTGTTTTTT. Its translation is CASSLEGSEKLFF. The full variable domain, rest sourced from reference TRBV5-1 and TRBJ1-4, is KAGVTQTPRYLIKTRGQQVTLSCSPISGHRSVSWYQQTPGQGLQFLFEYFSETQRNKGNFPGRFSGRQFSNSRSEMNVSTLELGDSALYLCASSLEGSEKLFFGSGTQLSVL.

The chain is built from TRBV5-1 and TRBJ1-1, with D perhaps matching TRBD1 (6 bases). The CDR3 is 14 amino acids. Germline CDR1 reads SGHRS; CDR2 reads YFSETQ. Trimming cost V 8 bases and J 1 base, with 15 bases left between them. The CDR3, as DNA: TGCGCCAGTAAAACCGGGACAACGAACACTGAAGCTTTCTTT. Protein product: CASKTGTTNTEAFF.

The chain uses TRBV6-6 and TRBJ1-1; D perhaps matches TRBD1 (6 bases). The V end was cut by 4 bases, the J end by 1 base, with 10 bases between. Germline CDR1 MNHNY, CDR2 SVGAGI (reference sequence). The CDR3 has 14 amino acids. Here the CDR3 reads CASSFSDRNTEAFF. The CDR3 nucleotides read TGTGCCAGCAGTTTTTCGGACAGGAACACTGAAGCTTTCTTT.

The gene calls are TRBV7-9 and TRBJ1-6; D possibly corresponds to TRBD1 (6 bases). In germline, CDR1 is SEHNR, CDR2 FQNEAQ (reference sequence). The CDR3 totals 14 residues. V shed 6 bases and J shed 9 bases, with 15 bases lying between them. Here the CDR3 reads CASSWGQEISPLHF. The CDR3 DNA sequence: TGTGCCAGCAGTTGGGGGCAGGAGATTTCACCCCTCCACTTT.